This is a list of T cell receptor beta chains from one sample in a study of cytotoxic CD8 clonotypes in ibrutinib-treated CLL. Produced via immunoSEQ multiplex PCR; TCRdb's table is partial and in-frame only. The profile shows some 140,000 clones, 91% of them singletons. Material: PBMCs, obtained after 12 months of ibrutinib treatment. The source is a human donor with chronic lymphocytic leukemia. CDR3s include the opening cysteine and the closing phenylalanine or tryptophan. Fields, in order: D gene, J gene, clone size, V gene, CDR3 protein, CDR3 DNA. A D gene is named only where the DNA matches it firmly. Only some rows state a clone size, as once, few, many or a class for expanded clones.

d_gene: NA; j_gene: TRBJ1-4; abundance: NA; v_gene: TRBV28; CDR3aa: CASSSRPPRGWGEKLFF; CDR3nt: TGTGCCAGCAGTTCCCGCCCACCCAGGGGTTGGGGTGAAAAACTGTTTTTT
d_gene: TRBD1; j_gene: TRBJ1-2; abundance: once; v_gene: TRBV29-1; CDR3aa: CSAGTGTDYGYTF; CDR3nt: TGCAGCGCTGGGACCGGGACAGATTATGGCTACACCTTC
d_gene: TRBD1; j_gene: TRBJ2-7; abundance: NA; v_gene: TRBV10-1; CDR3aa: CASSDMGTGGHEQYF; CDR3nt: TGCGCCAGCAGTGATATGGGGACAGGGGGCCACGAGCAGTACTTC
d_gene: NA; j_gene: TRBJ1-1; abundance: few; v_gene: TRBV7-9; CDR3aa: CASSPQGNTEAFF; CDR3nt: TGTGCCAGCAGCCCACAGGGGAACACTGAAGCTTTCTTT
d_gene: NA; j_gene: TRBJ2-5; abundance: NA; v_gene: TRBV7-9; CDR3aa: CASSLTQGQETQYF; CDR3nt: TGTGCCAGCAGCTTAACCCAGGGGCAAGAGACCCAGTACTTC
d_gene: TRBD2; j_gene: TRBJ2-4; abundance: NA; v_gene: TRBV4-1; CDR3aa: CASSQGLAVIQYF; CDR3nt: TGCGCCAGCAGCCAAGGACTAGCGGTCATTCAGTACTTC
d_gene: NA; j_gene: TRBJ2-7; abundance: NA; v_gene: TRBV30; CDR3aa: CAWKPGHLSYEQYF; CDR3nt: TGTGCCTGGAAACCCGGACACCTCTCCTACGAGCAGTACTTC
d_gene: TRBD2; j_gene: TRBJ2-1; abundance: NA; v_gene: TRBV11-2; CDR3aa: CASRGLRGAGDEQFF; CDR3nt: TGTGCCAGCAGGGGACTTCGCGGAGCGGGGGATGAGCAGTTCTTC
d_gene: NA; j_gene: TRBJ2-3; abundance: NA; v_gene: TRBV9; CDR3aa: CASSVEAVGNAGNSFDTQYF; CDR3nt: TGTGCCAGCAGCGTAGAAGCAGTGGGCAACGCGGGAAATTCTTTCGATACGCAGTATTTT
d_gene: NA; j_gene: TRBJ2-7; abundance: once; v_gene: TRBV19; CDR3aa: CASSKGGPYEQYF; CDR3nt: TGTGCCAGTAGTAAAGGGGGACCCTACGAGCAGTACTTC
d_gene: TRBD1; j_gene: TRBJ1-1; abundance: NA; v_gene: TRBV6-4; CDR3aa: CASRPDRVSTEAFF; CDR3nt: TGTGCCAGCAGGCCCGACAGGGTTAGCACTGAAGCTTTCTTT
d_gene: NA; j_gene: TRBJ1-2; abundance: NA; v_gene: TRBV28; CDR3aa: CASSFRPSYGYTF; CDR3nt: TGTGCCAGCAGTTTCCGGCCCAGCTATGGCTACACCTTC
d_gene: NA; j_gene: TRBJ2-2; abundance: few; v_gene: TRBV7-3; CDR3aa: CASSRTGTGELFF; CDR3nt: TGTGCCAGCAGCCGAACAGGGACCGGGGAGCTGTTTTTT
d_gene: TRBD2; j_gene: TRBJ2-1; abundance: NA; v_gene: TRBV7-2; CDR3aa: CASSTSVSYNEQFF; CDR3nt: TGTGCCAGCAGTACTAGCGTCTCCTACAATGAGCAGTTCTTC
d_gene: NA; j_gene: TRBJ1-4; abundance: NA; v_gene: TRBV30; CDR3aa: CAWSVEAGREKLFF; CDR3nt: TGTGCCTGGAGTGTAGAGGCAGGCCGTGAAAAACTGTTTTTT
d_gene: NA; j_gene: TRBJ2-3; abundance: NA; v_gene: TRBV14; CDR3aa: CASSQVDTQYF; CDR3nt: TGTGCCAGCAGCCAAGTAGATACGCAGTATTTT
d_gene: NA; j_gene: TRBJ2-3; abundance: NA; v_gene: TRBV5-6; CDR3aa: CASSFGTATSTDTQYF; CDR3nt: TGTGCCAGCAGCTTCGGAACAGCGACTAGCACAGATACGCAGTATTTT
d_gene: NA; j_gene: TRBJ1-1; abundance: NA; v_gene: TRBV7-2; CDR3aa: CASSLGFWGEAFF; CDR3nt: TGTGCCAGCAGCTTAGGTTTCTGGGGGGAAGCTTTCTTT
d_gene: NA; j_gene: TRBJ1-2; abundance: NA; v_gene: TRBV27; CDR3aa: CASSLYAGANYGYTF; CDR3nt: TGTGCCAGCAGTTTATACGCAGGGGCTAACTATGGCTACACCTTC
d_gene: NA; j_gene: TRBJ2-7; abundance: NA; v_gene: TRBV7-9; CDR3aa: CASSLAGEGIGEQYF; CDR3nt: TGTGCCAGCAGCTTAGCGGGAGAAGGGATTGGCGAGCAGTACTTC
d_gene: NA; j_gene: TRBJ2-7; abundance: NA; v_gene: TRBV5-4; CDR3aa: CASSLGQGVTYEQYF; CDR3nt: TGTGCCAGCAGCTTGGGGCAGGGTGTGACCTACGAGCAGTACTTC
d_gene: NA; j_gene: TRBJ2-3; abundance: NA; v_gene: TRBV10-1; CDR3aa: CASSVSGTDTQYF; CDR3nt: TGCGCCAGCAGTGTTTCAGGGACAGATACGCAGTATTTT
d_gene: TRBD1; j_gene: TRBJ2-7; abundance: NA; v_gene: TRBV27; CDR3aa: CASSLGTGQEQYF; CDR3nt: TGTGCCAGCAGTTTAGGGACAGGTCAAGAGCAGTACTTC
d_gene: TRBD1; j_gene: TRBJ1-4; abundance: once; v_gene: TRBV5-1; CDR3aa: CASSLAGTGEEKLFF; CDR3nt: TGCGCCAGCAGCTTGGCCGGGACAGGGGAAGAAAAACTGTTTTTT
d_gene: TRBD1; j_gene: TRBJ1-4; abundance: NA; v_gene: TRBV28; CDR3aa: CASSSGTENEKLFF; CDR3nt: TGTGCCAGCAGTTCCGGGACAGAGAATGAAAAACTGTTTTTT
d_gene: TRBD1; j_gene: TRBJ2-2; abundance: NA; v_gene: TRBV28; CDR3aa: CASSSGQQTGELFF; CDR3nt: TGTGCCAGCAGTTCGGGACAGCAAACCGGGGAGCTGTTTTTT
d_gene: NA; j_gene: TRBJ1-4; abundance: NA; v_gene: TRBV28; CDR3aa: CASSKSHGATNEKLFF; CDR3nt: TGTGCCAGCAGCAAAAGCCACGGAGCAACTAATGAAAAACTGTTTTTT
d_gene: TRBD1; j_gene: TRBJ1-3; abundance: NA; v_gene: TRBV2; CDR3aa: CASRGTVGNTIYF; CDR3nt: TGTGCCAGCAGGGGGACAGTTGGAAACACCATATATTTT
d_gene: NA; j_gene: TRBJ2-2; abundance: NA; v_gene: TRBV7-8; CDR3aa: CASSLAGELFF; CDR3nt: TGTGCCAGCAGCTTAGCCGGGGAGCTGTTTTTT
d_gene: NA; j_gene: TRBJ1-3; abundance: NA; v_gene: TRBV6-5; CDR3aa: CASSYGRGSGNTIYF; CDR3nt: TGTGCCAGCAGTTACGGCAGGGGTAGTGGAAACACCATATATTTT
d_gene: NA; j_gene: TRBJ2-7; abundance: once; v_gene: TRBV15; CDR3aa: CATSRDHGTIFYEQYF; CDR3nt: TGTGCCACCAGCAGAGATCACGGGACAATATTCTACGAGCAGTACTTC
d_gene: NA; j_gene: TRBJ2-1; abundance: few; v_gene: TRBV7-3; CDR3aa: CASSLKPRDNSYNEQFF; CDR3nt: TGTGCCAGCAGCTTAAAGCCCAGGGACAACTCCTACAATGAGCAGTTCTTC
d_gene: TRBD2; j_gene: TRBJ2-2; abundance: NA; v_gene: TRBV18; CDR3aa: CASSPSVAGGPGELFF; CDR3nt: TGTGCCAGCTCACCGTCGGTGGCGGGAGGCCCCGGGGAGCTGTTTTTT
d_gene: NA; j_gene: TRBJ2-3; abundance: NA; v_gene: TRBV5-1; CDR3aa: CASSLVAPPRAQYF; CDR3nt: TGCGCCAGCAGCTTGGTGGCACCCCCGCGGGCGCAGTATTTT
d_gene: NA; j_gene: TRBJ1-1; abundance: NA; v_gene: TRBV6-1; CDR3aa: CASSSPLEAFF; CDR3nt: TGTGCCAGCAGTAGCCCGCTGGAAGCTTTCTTT
d_gene: NA; j_gene: TRBJ2-1; abundance: NA; v_gene: TRBV5-4; CDR3aa: CASREGFLFEQFF; CDR3nt: TGTGCCAGCAGAGAAGGCTTCCTTTTCGAGCAGTTCTTC
d_gene: TRBD2; j_gene: TRBJ2-2; abundance: NA; v_gene: TRBV7-2; CDR3aa: CASSLTSGGNTGELFF; CDR3nt: TGTGCCAGCAGCTTAACTAGCGGGGGAAACACCGGGGAGCTGTTTTTT
d_gene: TRBD2; j_gene: TRBJ2-1; abundance: NA; v_gene: TRBV19; CDR3aa: CASSSTSALEQFF; CDR3nt: TGTGCCAGTAGCTCGACTAGCGCACTTGAGCAGTTCTTC
d_gene: NA; j_gene: TRBJ1-4; abundance: NA; v_gene: TRBV18; CDR3aa: CASSPRADNEKLFF; CDR3nt: TGTGCCAGCTCACCGAGGGCAGATAATGAAAAACTGTTTTTT
d_gene: TRBD1; j_gene: TRBJ2-7; abundance: NA; v_gene: TRBV19; CDR3aa: CASSDAGTGVEQYF; CDR3nt: TGTGCCAGTAGTGACGCCGGGACAGGGGTCGAGCAGTACTTC
d_gene: NA; j_gene: TRBJ2-7; abundance: NA; v_gene: TRBV10-3; CDR3aa: CAISESVRDIYSYEQYF; CDR3nt: TGTGCCATCAGTGAGTCGGTAAGGGACATCTACTCCTACGAGCAGTACTTC
d_gene: TRBD2; j_gene: TRBJ2-7; abundance: NA; v_gene: TRBV4-1; CDR3aa: CASSQETSGTYEQYF; CDR3nt: TGCGCCAGCAGCCAAGAAACTAGCGGCACCTACGAGCAGTACTTC
d_gene: TRBD2; j_gene: TRBJ2-1; abundance: NA; v_gene: TRBV7-9; CDR3aa: CASSSGLAGGPGNEQFF; CDR3nt: TGTGCCAGCAGCTCCGGACTAGCGGGAGGGCCCGGGAATGAGCAGTTCTTC